This T cell receptor (beta chain) was identified during a study of naive and memory T cell subsets. The study's findings and limits: This RNA-based method may be sensitive to activation-related transcript changes.

The CDR3 covers 15 residues. Germline values: CDR1 MRHNA, CDR2 SNTAGT. Deletions cut 4 bases from V and 4 bases from J, with 15 bases between. Adult healthy volunteers gave 2.5 ml peripheral blood for whole-blood RNA. Reverse transcription used DNase-treated unsorted total RNA, aiming for roughly 1 to 1000 ng. About this clonotype: The antigen is not known.

For blood and skin samples, reverse transcription used TCR alpha and beta constant primers. Amplification of ligated cDNA took four PCR rounds with SP2 and nested alpha and beta constant primers. TCRdb independently ran MiXCR on the 5' RACE reads; one entry per CDR3 protein. The table shows approximately 27,000 distinct CDR3 sequences, with under 25% occurring only once. The rearrangement joins TRBV6-4 to TRBJ2-3; TRBD2 might be the D (7 bases). The TCR was taken from a female donor in good health. The CDR3 reads CASSARGADPDTQYF. The CDR3 DNA reads as TGTGCCAGCAGTGCTCGGGGGGCTGATCCAGATACGCAGTATTTT.